One sample yielded the 12 T cell receptor beta chains listed below, sequenced in a study of OX40 agonist ivuxolimab in advanced cancers. TCRdb's table, derived via immunoSEQ multiplex PCR, lists solely in-frame clones and lacks some. The data hold around 35,000 clones, with nearly 80% observed a single time. Sequencing was performed on CD4+ or CD8+ T cells sorted from blood, taken in a trial of the OX40 agonist ivuxolimab. These receptors came from an adult with an advanced solid tumor such as melanoma, head and neck, liver or kidney cancer.

The chain employs TRBV5-4 and TRBJ2-7; D may be TRBD2 (7 bases). V lost 4 bases and J lost 7, with 18 bases in between. The germline gives CDR1 SGHNT, CDR2 YYREEE (reference sequence). The CDR3 covers 14 residues. CDR3 protein: CASSRRGGADEQYF. The CDR3 DNA sequence: TGTGCCAGCAGCCGGAGGGGGGGGGCGGATGAGCAGTACTTC. Drawing the rest from reference TRBV5-4 and TRBJ2-7, the complete variable domain is ETGVTQSPTHLIKTRGQQVTLRCSSQSGHNTVSWYQQALGQGPQFIFQYYREEENGRGNFPPRFSGLQFPNYSSELNVNALELDDSALYLCASSRRGGADEQYFGPGTRLTVT.

The table lists this clone with a few counts. The CDR3 DNA follows: TGTGCCAGCAGCTCGAAACTAGCAGACAGCACAGATACGCAGTATTTT. This translates into CASSSKLADSTDTQYF. V usage is TRBV13 and J usage is TRBJ2-3, with TRBD2 as a possible D gene (6 bases). The CDR3 has 16 amino acids. V dropped 4 bases and J dropped 0 bases, with 14 bases sitting between them. Germline V gene lookup returns CDR1 PRHDT and CDR2 FYEKMQ (reference sequence).

The chain links TRBV6-5 to TRBJ2-7; no clear D gene. V gave up 6 bases and J gave up 2 bases, with 8 bases separating them. CDR3 length: 12 residues. Germline CDR1 reads MNHEY; CDR2 reads SVGAGI. CDR3 sequence reads: CASRGSAYEQYF. In nucleotides, the CDR3 is TGTGCCAGCAGGGGCAGTGCCTACGAGCAGTACTTC.

The chain has TRBV6-5 and TRBJ2-2; a possible D gene is TRBD2 (5 bases). The CDR3 sequence is 13 residues long. The V gene's germline CDR1 is MNHEY and CDR2 SVGAGI. Between the trimmed V and J ends, which lost 2 bases and 4 bases, there was a span of 5 bases. CDR3 bases: TGTGCCAGCAGTTACGAGGGCACCGGGGAGCTGTTTTTT. It translates to CASSYEGTGELFF.

This clone turned up a few times. The chain recombines TRBV9 with TRBJ1-2; 7 bases map to TRBD1. Germline assignment: CDR1 SGDLS and CDR2 YYNGEE. The V gene end was trimmed by 0 bases and the J gene end by 1 base; junction bases not matched to a gene: 9. The CDR3 spans 17 residues. In DNA form, the CDR3 reads TGTGCCAGCAGCGTAGCCCACGACAGGGAAATTAACTATGGCTACACCTTC. It codes for CASSVAHDREINYGYTF.

The rearrangement joins TRBV21-1 to TRBJ2-7; the table's D call, TRBD2, has no DNA check behind it. TRBV21-1 is tagged as a pseudogene. CDR3 length: 15 residues. The DNA for the CDR3 is TGTGCCAGCACCAGTGGGGGGAGAGACTCCTACGAGCAGTACTTC. Encoded protein: CASTSGGRDSYEQYF.

V is TRBV6-5 and J is TRBJ2-3, with TRBD2 as a possible D gene (6 bases). This CDR3 is 14 amino acids long. Germline V lookup: CDR1 MNHEY, CDR2 SVGAGI. V gave up 2 bases and J gave up 6 bases, with 12 bases separating them. The CDR3: CASSYNPGGDTQYF. The CDR3 region has the DNA TGTGCCAGCAGTTACAACCCAGGAGGGGATACGCAGTATTTT.

The chain joins TRBV5-4 to TRBJ1-4, with TRBD1 as a possible D gene (6 bases). Trimming cost V 2 bases and J 7 bases, with 9 bases left between them. Per the germline V gene, CDR1 is SGHNT and CDR2 is YYREEE (reference sequence). The CDR3 is made up of 13 amino acids. Here the CDR3 DNA reads TGTGCCAGCAGCTTAAGGGGGGGTGAAAAACTGTTTTTT. Translation gives CASSLRGGEKLFF.

The V gene is TRBV19, the J gene TRBJ2-7, with 7 bases aligning to TRBD1. This CDR3 spans 14 amino acids. After removal of 5 bases from V and 1 base from J, the junction contained 5 bases not matched to a gene. Germline values: CDR1 LNHDA, CDR2 SQIVND (reference sequence). As DNA, the CDR3 is TGTGCCAGTAGTGAGGACAGGTCTTCCTACGAGCAGTACTTC. It translates to CASSEDRSSYEQYF.

The chain joins TRBV7-3 to TRBJ1-2; 7 bases are a match to TRBD1. Germline V gives CDR1 SGHTA, CDR2 FQGTGA. The J segment lost 5 bases and the V segment lost 5 bases, leaving 11 bases of the junction unmatched. The CDR3 contains 15 residues. In DNA form, the CDR3 reads TGTGCCAGCAGCCCAGGGACAGACCCAGAGTATGGCTACACCTTC. Translated: CASSPGTDPEYGYTF. The full variable domain, its missing parts supplied by reference TRBV7-3 and TRBJ1-2, is GAGVSQTPSNKVTEKGKYVELRCDPISGHTALYWYRQSLGQGPEFLIYFQGTGAADDSGLPNDRFFAVRPEGSVSTLKIQRTERGDSAVYLCASSPGTDPEYGYTFGSGTRLTVV.

This clone was observed a single time. The chain uses TRBV2 and TRBJ1-5; 7 nucleotides match TRBD1. This CDR3 contains 15 residues. Unmatched junction bases numbered 11, after V lost 6 bases and J lost 6 bases. Germline V gene lookup returns CDR1 SNHLY and CDR2 FYNNEI. CDR3 nucleotide sequence: TGTGCCAGCAGAGGGGACAGAGGAGTTATTCAGCCCCAGCATTTT. Translating gives CASRGDRGVIQPQHF. Based on the CDR3 plus reference TRBV2 and TRBJ1-5, the full variable domain is EPEVTQTPSHQVTQMGQEVILRCVPISNHLYFYWYRQILGQKVEFLVSFYNNEISEKSEIFDDQFSVERPDGSNFTLKIRSTKLEDSAMYFCASRGDRGVIQPQHFGDGTRLSIL.

The chain has TRBV19 and TRBJ1-5, with a weak D call TRBD1 (5 bases). V was cut by 5 bases and J by 3 bases, with 14 bases left in between. The length of the CDR3 is 15 residues. Germline CDR1 and CDR2: LNHDA and SQIVND (reference sequence). CDR3 DNA sequence: TGTGCCAGTAGTGTGGGGACTCGGGCCAATCAGCCCCAGCATTTT. It translates to CASSVGTRANQPQHF.